The T cell receptor beta chain described here comes from a study of T cell responses to AZD1222 COVID-19 vaccine. Study-wide results and limits: A reported finding is that nearly half of spike-specific TCRs target unmutated variant regions. Vaccination with two AZD1222 doses was followed by a rise in Spike-specific TCR breadth and depth. Females made up more of the donors, who were largely white British, and clonal diversity may have come out too low.

Remarks on this clone: Its antigen remains unknown.

The repertoire was sequenced with immunoSEQ multiplex PCR; TCRdb's copy has only in-frame clones and lacks some. This sample has 110,000 to 150,000 clones, with 80% to 90% found just once. Trimming cost V 2 bases and J 9 bases; bases outside gene matches: 8. The CDR3 consists of 15 residues. Germline CDR1 reads SGHRS; CDR2 reads YFSETQ. The receptor comes from an adult in good health. The chain employs TRBV5-1 and TRBJ1-6; 7 nucleotides align to TRBD1. The sample consisted of peripheral blood, taken on day 0 of AZD1222 vaccination. The CDR3 is CASSFSGTETSPLHF. In DNA form, the CDR3 reads TGCGCCAGCAGCTTCTCCGGGACAGAGACTTCACCCCTCCACTTT.